This passage covers 26 T cell receptor beta chains from one sample sequenced in a study of OX40 agonist ivuxolimab in advanced cancers. The protocol was immunoSEQ multiplex PCR, while the TCRdb copy is restricted to in-frame clones and leaves out a portion. The profile shows roughly 34,000 clones, around 90% of them singletons. The sequencing here drew on CD4+ or CD8+ T cells sorted from blood, taken in a trial of the OX40 agonist ivuxolimab. The receptors originated from an adult with an advanced solid tumor such as melanoma, head and neck, liver or kidney cancer.

This chain joins TRBV5-1 and TRBJ2-6; D call uncertain. This CDR3 spans 14 amino acids. Trimming took 5 bases from V and 2 from J, leaving 8 bases between them. Germline V gene sequence: CDR1 SGHRS, CDR2 YFSETQ. CDR3 amino acids: CASSLPTGANVLTF. The CDR3 DNA reads TGCGCCAGCAGTTTGCCGACTGGGGCCAACGTCCTGACTTTC.

This chain joins TRBV19 and TRBJ1-3; D is possibly TRBD1 (5 bases). Trimming cost V 7 bases and J 5 bases, with 15 bases left between them. CDR1 LNHDA and CDR2 SQIVND come from the germline V gene (reference sequence). This CDR3 has 14 residues. The CDR3 protein is CASNVGGWRNTIYF. The DNA for the CDR3 is TGTGCCAGTAACGTCGGGGGTTGGCGAAACACCATATATTTT.

This rearrangement joins TRBV20-1 to TRBJ2-3; D not resolved. V lost 3 bases and J lost 5, with 6 bases in between. The CDR3 sequence is 11 residues long. In germline, CDR1 is DFQATT, CDR2 SNEGSKA (reference sequence). CDR3 nucleotide sequence: TGCAGTGCTAGGTCTAGAGATACGCAGTATTTT. Its protein product is CSARSRDTQYF.

The V and J genes are TRBV30 and TRBJ2-5; 8 positions match TRBD1. J was trimmed by 5 bases and V by 2 bases; bases with no gene match: 13. The CDR3 contains 16 residues. Germline loops: CDR1 GTSNPN, CDR2 SVGIG (reference sequence). The CDR3 DNA sequence: TGTGCCTGGAGTAAGGGAGGCCGGACAGGGCGGGAGACCCAGTACTTC. Residues: CAWSKGGRTGRETQYF.

This chain connects TRBV19 to TRBJ1-2; 9 bases fit TRBD1. CDR1 is LNHDA and CDR2 is SQIVND in the germline V gene (reference sequence). The CDR3 is 13 amino acids. The J segment lost 5 bases and the V segment lost 5 bases, leaving 3 bases of the junction unmatched. The CDR3 loop is CASSPTGGYGYTF. The CDR3 DNA is TGTGCCAGTAGTCCGACAGGGGGTTATGGCTACACCTTC.

This sequence joins TRBV2 and TRBJ1-5; 10 bases are a match to TRBD1. The CDR3 is 14 amino acids. Trimming cost V 8 bases and J 4 bases; bases outside gene matches: 5. Germline V CDR1 and CDR2: SNHLY, FYNNEI. The CDR3 region is CASGGTGANQPQHF. The CDR3 DNA sequence: TGTGCCAGCGGAGGGACAGGGGCTAATCAGCCCCAGCATTTT.

The chain has TRBV28 and TRBJ2-3; a weak D match, TRBD1 (5 bases). V was trimmed by 5 bases and J by 4 bases, leaving 13 bases between them. The CDR3 sequence is 14 residues long. The germline gives CDR1 MDHEN, CDR2 SYDVKM. The CDR3 here is CASSTYSRADTQYF. CDR3 nucleotide sequence: TGTGCCAGCAGTACCTACAGCAGGGCAGATACGCAGTATTTT.

The V and J genes are TRBV5-1 and TRBJ1-1; possible D gene TRBD1, 6 bases. The germline V gene encodes CDR1 SGHRS and CDR2 YFSETQ. With 3 bases removed from V and 7 bases from J, the gap between germline ends came to 19 bases. The CDR3 extends over 15 amino acids. CDR3 coding DNA: TGCGCCAGCAGCTCCCCGGACCAGGGGAGGGATGAAGCTTTCTTT. It specifies CASSSPDQGRDEAFF. Looking up the rest from reference TRBV5-1 and TRBJ1-1 gives the full variable domain: KAGVTQTPRYLIKTRGQQVTLSCSPISGHRSVSWYQQTPGQGLQFLFEYFSETQRNKGNFPGRFSGRQFSNSRSEMNVSTLELGDSALYLCASSSPDQGRDEAFFGQGTRLTVV.

The CDR3 is CASSFGGRGFYNEQFF. The DNA for the CDR3 is TGCGCCAGCAGCTTCGGGGGGCGCGGTTTTTACAATGAGCAGTTCTTC. V is TRBV5-1 and J is TRBJ2-1; D is possibly TRBD2 (7 bases). Germline loops: CDR1 SGHRS, CDR2 YFSETQ. Trimming cost V 2 bases and J 4 bases, with 16 bases left between them. This CDR3 has 16 residues.

This clone was detected a few times. The chain recombines TRBV6-5 with TRBJ2-2, with D tentatively TRBD1 (5 bases). V was pared by 4 bases and J by 2 bases, with 8 bases between. The germline V gene has CDR1 MNHEY and CDR2 SVGAGI. There are 14 residues in the CDR3. The chain's CDR3 is CASSFQGNTGELFF. CDR3 nucleotides: TGTGCCAGCAGTTTCCAGGGTAACACCGGGGAGCTGTTTTTT.

This clone has a single count. The rearrangement links TRBV19 to TRBJ2-5; 9 bases align to TRBD2. CDR1 and CDR2 (germline): LNHDA, SQIVND (reference sequence). J gave up 1 base and V 1 base, and 7 bases lay outside the gene matches. The CDR3 is made up of 17 amino acids. The CDR3 nucleotides are TGTGCCAGTAGTATAGGTAGCGGGAGTTGGGGCCAAGAGACCCAGTACTTC. It codes for CASSIGSGSWGQETQYF.

This rearrangement joins TRBV6-1 to TRBJ2-7; the D gene is possibly TRBD2 (6 bases). The CDR3 is 13 amino acids. Trimming removed 8 bases at V and 4 bases at J, with 15 bases between. From germline, CDR1 is MNHNS and CDR2 SASEGT. The CDR3 sequence: CASGGDPIYEQYF. CDR3 bases: TGTGCCAGCGGCGGGGATCCCATATACGAGCAGTACTTC.

V and J are TRBV6-6 and TRBJ2-5, with D unclear. This CDR3 region has 13 residues. V gave up 2 bases and J gave up 5 bases, with 9 bases separating them. Germline V CDR1 and CDR2: MNHNY, SVGAGI (reference sequence). CDR3 DNA: TGTGCCAGCAGTTACCGCCCGGGTGAGACCCAGTACTTC. Amino acid sequence: CASSYRPGETQYF.

The gene calls are TRBV19 and TRBJ2-7; 7 bases align to TRBD1. V lost 5 bases and J lost 2; bases outside the gene matches: 9. The CDR3 length is 15 residues. Germline values: CDR1 LNHDA, CDR2 SQIVND (reference sequence). Here the CDR3 reads CASSDRQGLAYEQYF. Written as DNA, the CDR3 is TGTGCCAGTAGTGATCGACAGGGCTTAGCCTACGAGCAGTACTTC.

The chain employs TRBV15 and TRBJ2-5; no definite D call. This CDR3 region has 14 residues. Germline CDR1 and CDR2: LNHNV and YYDKDF (reference sequence). V lost 0 bases and J 2 bases, leaving 7 bases between the germline ends. The CDR3 region is CATSRDWGQETQYF. The DNA of the CDR3 is TGTGCCACCAGCAGAGATTGGGGACAAGAGACCCAGTACTTC.

The chain couples TRBV29-1 to TRBJ1-1, with 7 bases fitting TRBD1. J gave up 1 base and V 5 bases, and 4 bases lay outside the gene matches. There are 13 residues in the CDR3. The germline V gene encodes CDR1 SQVTM and CDR2 ANQGSEA. This CDR3 is CSVTGETNTEAFF. In nucleotides, the CDR3 is TGCAGCGTTACAGGGGAAACGAACACTGAAGCTTTCTTT.

This clone was seen more than once but under ten times. The rearrangement joins TRBV27 to TRBJ2-7; D gene unclear. V lost 8 bases and J lost 5, with 19 bases in between. This CDR3 comprises 14 residues. Looked up from germline, CDR1 is MNHEY and CDR2 is SMNVEV (reference sequence). The CDR3 nucleotides read TGTGCCAGCTTGAGCCTTGGGTTGCCGGACGAGCAGTACTTC. Protein sequence: CASLSLGLPDEQYF.

The V gene is TRBV19, the J gene TRBJ2-1; 13 bases map to TRBD2. This CDR3 is 14 amino acids long. After removal of 6 bases from V and 5 bases from J, the junction contained 1 base not matched to a gene. Germline assignment: CDR1 LNHDA and CDR2 SQIVND (reference sequence). CDR3 loop: CASRGLAGHNEQFF. The CDR3 coding sequence is TGTGCCAGTAGGGGACTAGCGGGACACAATGAGCAGTTCTTC.

This clone was seen just once. The chain employs TRBV12-5 and TRBJ2-3; 7 nucleotides align to TRBD2. This CDR3 region has 15 residues. J was trimmed by 3 bases and V by 2 bases; bases with no gene match: 5. CDR1 LGHNT and CDR2 FRNRAP come from the germline V gene. The CDR3 reads CASGLTGLPTDTQYF. The CDR3 DNA is TGTGCTAGTGGTTTGACGGGACTACCGACAGATACGCAGTATTTT.

The rearrangement uses TRBV6-1 and TRBJ2-7, with 10 nucleotides matching TRBD1. CDR1 and CDR2 (germline): MNHNS, SASEGT. This CDR3 comprises 14 residues. V lost 4 bases and J lost 3; bases outside the gene matches: 3. CDR3 sequence: CASSVGDRGYEQYF. The CDR3 region has the DNA TGTGCCAGCAGTGTAGGGGACAGGGGCTACGAGCAGTACTTC.

J is TRBJ2-7 and V is TRBV4-3, with 9 nucleotides matching TRBD1. There are 14 residues in the CDR3. CDR1 is LGHNA, CDR2 YSLEER, per germline. The J segment lost 4 bases and the V segment lost 4 bases, leaving 5 bases of the junction unmatched. In DNA, the CDR3 is TGCGCCAGCAGCCCGGGACAGGGTTTGTACGAGCAGTACTTC. It translates to CASSPGQGLYEQYF.

As concerns this clone: Its ends do not fully match the called genes, so a read error is possible. V and J are TRBV9 and TRBJ1-4; D is unclear. The CDR3 runs 15 residues. From germline, CDR1 is SGDLS and CDR2 YYNGEE. This CDR3 is CAGSVKGLGNEKLFF. The CDR3 DNA reads TGTGCCGGCAGCGTAAAGGGTCTGGGTAATGAAAAACTGTTTTTT.

The chain links TRBV7-2 to TRBJ2-3; D gene unclear. This CDR3 is 13 amino acids long. CDR1 SGHTA and CDR2 FQGNSA come from the germline V gene. V dropped 5 bases and J dropped 8 bases, with 14 bases sitting between them. Here the CDR3 reads CASSLTPASTQYF. DNA of the CDR3: TGTGCCAGCAGCCTTACCCCGGCGAGTACGCAGTATTTT.

The chain is built from TRBV9 and TRBJ2-7; tentative D call: TRBD1 (6 bases). The CDR3 runs 13 residues. Per germline, CDR1 SGDLS and CDR2 YYNGEE. V shed 4 bases and J shed 4 bases, with 12 bases lying between them. The CDR3 loop reads CASSLGQQYEQYF. CDR3 bases: TGTGCCAGCAGCTTAGGACAGCAATACGAGCAGTACTTC.

This clone was counted once. The chain carries TRBV28 and TRBJ2-1; TRBD2 matches at 7 bases. V was pared by 6 bases and J by 8 bases, with 16 bases of the junction left unmatched. CDR1 is MDHEN and CDR2 is SYDVKM in the germline V gene. The CDR3 length is 16 residues. The CDR3 sequence: CASRSVVGRERDEQFF. The CDR3 DNA reads as TGTGCCAGCAGATCGGTCGTAGGGCGGGAGAGAGATGAGCAGTTCTTC.

This rearrangement joins TRBV7-2 to TRBJ2-5; TRBD2 is a possible D gene (6 bases). Per germline, CDR1 SGHTA and CDR2 FQGNSA. The CDR3 is 15 residues long. V lost 4 bases to trimming and J lost 5 bases, with 17 bases between them. CDR3 sequence (DNA): TGTGCCAGCAGCTCAGTAACCGGGAGAGGGGAGACCCAGTACTTC. Translating gives CASSSVTGRGETQYF.